This T cell receptor beta chain stems from a study of T cell responses to AZD1222 COVID-19 vaccine. As concerns this clone: Its matching antigen is unknown.

Only in-frame clones appear in the TCRdb table, and some are missing; sequencing was by immunoSEQ multiplex PCR. The data show around 100,000 clones, less than 95% seen once. The study's findings and limits: Vaccination with two AZD1222 doses was followed by a rise in Spike-specific TCR breadth and depth. Donors were mostly white British, more females; clonal diversity possibly underestimated. Repertoires were obtained solely post-peak T cell response.

CDR3 length equals 15 residues. V was shortened by 0 bases and J by 3 bases, with 13 bases between the two germline ends. The V gene's germline CDR1 is SGHDT and CDR2 YYEEEE. This rearrangement joins TRBV5-6 to TRBJ2-7; D is possibly TRBD2 (5 bases). The sample in question was peripheral blood, obtained on day 0 of AZD1222 vaccination. This TCR was sampled from an adult in good health. CDR3 region: CASSLVSSLYYEQYF. CDR3 nucleotide sequence: TGTGCCAGCAGCTTGGTCTCTAGCCTTTACTACGAGCAGTACTTC.